This T cell receptor (beta chain) was sequenced in a study of cytomegalovirus exposure and HLA in healthy donors. Study context: The same platform was used for the roughly 120 validation repertoires as for the 600 to 700 first-cohort repertoires, as reported in a later analysis.

Concerning this clone: Its specificity is not known.

Germline values: CDR1 SGHRS, CDR2 YFSETQ. This CDR3 spans 11 amino acids. V gave up 5 bases and J gave up 10 bases, with 12 bases separating them. The table came from immunoSEQ multiplex PCR; TCRdb's copy has only in-frame clones and leaves some out. The sample has 190,000 or so clones; 84% are singletons. Study-level findings and limits: In vitro testing confirmed a few CMV-associated chains as specific for CMV antigens.

V usage is TRBV5-1 and J usage is TRBJ1-2, with D tentatively TRBD1 (5 bases). This sequence originates from a woman under 40 in good health and CMV-seropositive. Sequences were obtained from PBMCs. The CDR3 region has the DNA TGCGCCAGCAGTAACCAGGGACTCTACACCTTC. It translates to CASSNQGLYTF.